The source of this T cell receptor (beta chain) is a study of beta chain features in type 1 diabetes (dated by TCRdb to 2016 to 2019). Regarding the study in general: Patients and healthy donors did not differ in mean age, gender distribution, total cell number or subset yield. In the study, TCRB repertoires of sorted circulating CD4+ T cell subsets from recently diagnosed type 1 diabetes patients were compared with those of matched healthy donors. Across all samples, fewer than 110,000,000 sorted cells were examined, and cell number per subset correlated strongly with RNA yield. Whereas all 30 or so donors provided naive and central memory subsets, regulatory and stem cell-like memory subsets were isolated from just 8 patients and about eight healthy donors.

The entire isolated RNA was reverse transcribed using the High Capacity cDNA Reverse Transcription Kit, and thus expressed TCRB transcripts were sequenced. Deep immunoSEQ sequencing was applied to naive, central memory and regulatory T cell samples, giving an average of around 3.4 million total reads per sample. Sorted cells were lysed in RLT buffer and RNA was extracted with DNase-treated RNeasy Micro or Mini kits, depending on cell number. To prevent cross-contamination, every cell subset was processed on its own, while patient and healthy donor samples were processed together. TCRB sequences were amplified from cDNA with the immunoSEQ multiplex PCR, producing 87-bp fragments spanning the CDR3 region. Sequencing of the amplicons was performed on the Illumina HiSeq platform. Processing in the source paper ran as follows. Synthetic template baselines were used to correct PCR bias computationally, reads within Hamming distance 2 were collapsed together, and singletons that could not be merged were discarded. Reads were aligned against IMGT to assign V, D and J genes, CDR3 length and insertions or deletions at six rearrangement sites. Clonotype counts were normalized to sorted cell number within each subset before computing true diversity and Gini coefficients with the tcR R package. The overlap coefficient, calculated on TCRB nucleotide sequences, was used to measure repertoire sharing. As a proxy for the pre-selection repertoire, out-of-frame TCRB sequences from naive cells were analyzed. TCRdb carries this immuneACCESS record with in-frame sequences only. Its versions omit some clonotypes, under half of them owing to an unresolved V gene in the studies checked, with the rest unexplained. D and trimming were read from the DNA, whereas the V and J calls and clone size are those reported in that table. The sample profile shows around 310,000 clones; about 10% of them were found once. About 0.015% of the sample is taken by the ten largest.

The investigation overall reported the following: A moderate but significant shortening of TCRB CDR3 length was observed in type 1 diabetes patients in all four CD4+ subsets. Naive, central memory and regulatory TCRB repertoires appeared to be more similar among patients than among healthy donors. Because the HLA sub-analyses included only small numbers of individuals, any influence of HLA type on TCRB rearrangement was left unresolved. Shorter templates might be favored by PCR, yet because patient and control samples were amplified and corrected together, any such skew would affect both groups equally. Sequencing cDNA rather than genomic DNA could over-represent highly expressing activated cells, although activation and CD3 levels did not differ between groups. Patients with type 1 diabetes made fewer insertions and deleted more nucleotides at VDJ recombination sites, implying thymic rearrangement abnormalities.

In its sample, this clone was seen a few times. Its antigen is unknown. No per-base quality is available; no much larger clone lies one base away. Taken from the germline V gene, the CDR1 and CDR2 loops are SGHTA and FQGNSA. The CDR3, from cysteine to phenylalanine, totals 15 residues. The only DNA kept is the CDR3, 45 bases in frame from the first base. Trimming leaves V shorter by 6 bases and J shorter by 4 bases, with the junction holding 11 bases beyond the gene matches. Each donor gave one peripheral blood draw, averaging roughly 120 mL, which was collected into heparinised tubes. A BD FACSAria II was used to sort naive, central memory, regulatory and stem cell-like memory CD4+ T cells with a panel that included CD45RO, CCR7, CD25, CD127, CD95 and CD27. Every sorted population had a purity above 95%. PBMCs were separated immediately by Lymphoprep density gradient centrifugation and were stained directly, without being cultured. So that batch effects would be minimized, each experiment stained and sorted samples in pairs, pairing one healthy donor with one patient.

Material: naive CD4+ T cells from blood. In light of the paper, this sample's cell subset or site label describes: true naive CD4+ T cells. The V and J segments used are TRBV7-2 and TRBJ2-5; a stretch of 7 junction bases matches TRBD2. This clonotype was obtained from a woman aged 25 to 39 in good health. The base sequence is TGTGCCAGCAGTCCCGGTGGGGAGGGAGGAGAGACCCAGTACTTC. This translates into CASSPGGEGGETQYF.